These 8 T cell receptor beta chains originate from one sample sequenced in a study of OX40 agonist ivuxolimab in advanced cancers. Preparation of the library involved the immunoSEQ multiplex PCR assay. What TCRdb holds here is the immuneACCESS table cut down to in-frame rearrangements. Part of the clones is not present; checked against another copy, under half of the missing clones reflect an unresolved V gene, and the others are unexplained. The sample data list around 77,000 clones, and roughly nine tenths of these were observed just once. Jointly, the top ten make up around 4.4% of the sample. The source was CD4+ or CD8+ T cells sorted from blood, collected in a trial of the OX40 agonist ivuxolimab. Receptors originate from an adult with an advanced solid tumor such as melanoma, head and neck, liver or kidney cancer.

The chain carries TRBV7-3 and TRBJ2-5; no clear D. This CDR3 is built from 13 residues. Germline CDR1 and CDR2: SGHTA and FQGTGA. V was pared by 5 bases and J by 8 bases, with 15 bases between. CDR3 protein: CASSETRSETQYF. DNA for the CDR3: TGTGCCAGCAGCGAAACCAGGTCCGAAACCCAGTACTTC.

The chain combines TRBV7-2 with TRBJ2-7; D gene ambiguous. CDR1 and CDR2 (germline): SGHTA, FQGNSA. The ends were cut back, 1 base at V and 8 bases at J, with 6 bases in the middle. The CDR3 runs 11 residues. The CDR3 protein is CASSLERKQYF. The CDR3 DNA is TGTGCCAGCAGCTTAGAAAGGAAGCAGTACTTC.

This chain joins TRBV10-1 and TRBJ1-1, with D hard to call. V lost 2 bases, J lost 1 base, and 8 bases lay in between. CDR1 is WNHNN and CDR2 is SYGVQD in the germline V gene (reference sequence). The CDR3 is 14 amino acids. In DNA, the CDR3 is TGCGCCAGCAGTGAGAGAGCAGGGAACACTGAAGCTTTCTTT. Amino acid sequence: CASSERAGNTEAFF.

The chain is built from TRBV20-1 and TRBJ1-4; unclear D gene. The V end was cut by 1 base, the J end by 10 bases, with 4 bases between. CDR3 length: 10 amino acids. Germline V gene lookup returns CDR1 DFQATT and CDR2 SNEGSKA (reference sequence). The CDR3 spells CSARGVKLFF. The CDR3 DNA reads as TGCAGTGCTAGAGGAGTAAAACTGTTTTTT.

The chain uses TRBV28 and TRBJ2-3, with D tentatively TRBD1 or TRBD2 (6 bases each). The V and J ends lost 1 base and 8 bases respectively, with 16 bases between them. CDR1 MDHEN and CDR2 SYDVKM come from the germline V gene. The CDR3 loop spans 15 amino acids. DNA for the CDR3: TGTGCCAGCAGTTTATCCGGGGGCGCTGGGGGTACGCAGTATTTT. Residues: CASSLSGGAGGTQYF.

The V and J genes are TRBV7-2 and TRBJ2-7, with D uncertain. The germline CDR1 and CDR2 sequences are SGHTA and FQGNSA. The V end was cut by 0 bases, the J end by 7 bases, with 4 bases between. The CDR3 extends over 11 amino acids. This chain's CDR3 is CASSLAQEQYF. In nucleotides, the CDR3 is TGTGCCAGCAGCTTAGCACAAGAGCAGTACTTC.

The CDR3 DNA reads TGCGCCAGCAGAGGGCTCGAGGCACATAGCAATCAGCCCCAGCATTTT. This encodes CASRGLEAHSNQPQHF. The chain employs TRBV10-1 and TRBJ1-5; D unclear. The length of the CDR3 is 16 residues. Trimming took 6 bases from V and 0 from J, leaving 15 bases between them. Germline CDR1 and CDR2: WNHNN and SYGVQD (reference sequence).

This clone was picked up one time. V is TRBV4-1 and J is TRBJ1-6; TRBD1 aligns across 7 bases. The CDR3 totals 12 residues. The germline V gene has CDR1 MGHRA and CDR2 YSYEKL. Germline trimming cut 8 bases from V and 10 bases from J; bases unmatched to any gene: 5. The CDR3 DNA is TGCGCCAGCCAGGGGGAGACGTCACCCCTCCACTTT. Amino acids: CASQGETSPLHF.